These 16 T cell receptor beta chains came from one sample sequenced in a study of T cells after yellow fever vaccination. TCRdb re-analysed the 5' RACE reads in MiXCR, keeping a single row per CDR3 protein. The data contain 25,000 to 35,000 distinct CDR3 sequences, around 5% of them singletons. The specimen was CD8+ T cells sorted from PBMCs, collected 10 days after the yellow fever booster vaccination. These receptors all stem from a man aged 25-45 years who received the YFV17D yellow fever vaccine.

This clonotype was seen a few times. The rearrangement joins TRBV4-1 to TRBJ2-7, with a weak D call TRBD1 (5 bases). From germline, CDR1 is MGHRA and CDR2 YSYEKL. The CDR3 has 13 residues. Trimming removed 0 bases at V and 3 bases at J, with 6 bases between. The CDR3 region is CASSQDRGYEQYF. The CDR3 DNA follows: TGCGCCAGCAGCCAAGATAGGGGCTACGAGCAGTACTTC.

This clonotype has ten or more counts. The chain joins TRBV28 to TRBJ2-1; D not certain. Trimming took 10 bases from V and 10 from J, leaving 14 bases between them. The CDR3 length is 11 residues. Germline V gene data show CDR1 as MDHEN and CDR2 as SYDVKM. The CDR3 region has the DNA TGTGCCACCAGCTCAGGTTACGAGCAGTTCTTC. It translates to CATSSGYEQFF.

In this sample, this clonotype turned up many times. The chain links TRBV15 to TRBJ2-7; D call uncertain. V was trimmed by 5 bases and J by 6 bases, leaving 11 bases between them. The germline V gene encodes CDR1 LNHNV and CDR2 YYDKDF (reference sequence). The CDR3 runs to 12 residues. The DNA for the CDR3 is TGTGCCACCAGCGTTATAAACGGCGAGCAGTACTTC. Protein product: CATSVINGEQYF. Looking up the rest from reference TRBV15 and TRBJ2-7 gives the full variable domain: DAMVIQNPRYQVTQFGKPVTLSCSQTLNHNVMYWYQQKSSQAPKLLFHYYDKDFNNEADTPDNFQSRRPNTSFCFLDIRSPGLGDTAMYLCATSVINGEQYFGPGTRLTVT.

The sample holds many counts of this clonotype. The V call is TRBV9, the J call TRBJ1-1; D gene uncertain. The germline CDR1 and CDR2 sequences are SGDLS and YYNGEE. The CDR3 totals 15 residues. The V and J ends lost 4 bases and 1 base respectively, with 14 bases between them. CDR3 DNA sequence: TGTGCCAGCAGCACTATCACTGAGGGGAACACTGAAGCTTTCTTT. Residues: CASSTITEGNTEAFF.

Ten or more counts support this clonotype. The V gene is TRBV12-3 or TRBV12-4, the J gene TRBJ2-2; the D is unclear. V gave up 8 bases and J gave up 0 bases, with 1 base separating them. The CDR3 consists of 11 residues. This CDR3 is CASANTGELFF. In nucleotides, the CDR3 is TGTGCCAGCGCGAACACCGGGGAGCTGTTTTTT.

This rearrangement joins TRBV5-5 to TRBJ2-7, with no clear D. Germline V lookup: CDR1 SGHKS, CDR2 YYEKEE (reference sequence). CDR3 length equals 13 residues. V shed 9 bases and J shed 6 bases, with 19 bases lying between them. CDR3 residues: CAIGDGVYCEQYF. In DNA form, the CDR3 reads TGTGCCATCGGCGATGGGGTTTACTGCGAGCAGTACTTC.

There are a few counts of this clonotype. This chain uses TRBV3-1 with TRBJ2-5; 11 nucleotides agree with TRBD2. The CDR3 length is 19 residues. Germline trimming cut 8 bases from V and 1 base from J; bases unmatched to any gene: 18. The germline V gene has CDR1 LGHDT and CDR2 YNNKEL (reference sequence). This CDR3 is CASCFSVSWGTSGQETQYF. CDR3 DNA: TGTGCCAGCTGTTTTAGCGTTAGCTGGGGGACTAGCGGCCAAGAGACCCAGTACTTC.

Many counts were recorded for this clonotype. The chain recombines TRBV7-9 with TRBJ2-1; D not certain. Germline V gene data show CDR1 as SEHNR and CDR2 as FQNEAQ (reference sequence). V lost 0 bases to trimming and J lost 0 bases, with 9 bases between them. This CDR3 has 16 residues. The CDR3, as DNA: TGTGCCAGCAGCTTAGCGGGGTTGAGCTCCTACAATGAGCAGTTCTTC. Amino acid sequence: CASSLAGLSSYNEQFF. Full variable domain (remainder filled in from reference TRBV7-9 and TRBJ2-1): DTGVSQNPRHKITKRGQNVTFRCDPISEHNRLYWYRQTLGQGPEFLTYFQNEAQLEKSRLLSDRFSAERPKGSFSTLEIQRTEQGDSAMYLCASSLAGLSSYNEQFFGPGTRLTVL.

Ten or more counts support this clonotype. V is TRBV15 and J is TRBJ1-5; D may be TRBD1 (5 bases). This CDR3 comprises 13 residues. V was clipped by 2 bases and J by 4 bases, with 6 bases between them. CDR1 and CDR2 from the germline V gene are LNHNV and YYDKDF (reference sequence). The CDR3 reads CATSRQGNQPQHF. CDR3 nucleotides: TGTGCCACCAGCAGACAGGGAAATCAGCCCCAGCATTTT.

This clonotype came up many times. The chain links TRBV29-1 to TRBJ2-1; D call uncertain. The germline V gene encodes CDR1 SQVTM and CDR2 ANQGSEA. The CDR3 sequence is 13 residues long. The ends were cut back, 3 bases at V and 2 bases at J, with 8 bases in the middle. In DNA form, the CDR3 reads TGCAGCGTTGAGGCGGAAACCTACAATGAGCAGTTCTTC. Translating it yields CSVEAETYNEQFF.

In this sample, this clonotype turned up many times. The chain employs TRBV7-2 and TRBJ2-3; 7 nucleotides match TRBD2. The V and J ends lost 2 bases and 1 base, in that order; junction bases with no gene match: 0. This CDR3 has 14 residues. Looked up from germline, CDR1 is SGHTA and CDR2 is FQGNSA. For the CDR3, the DNA is TGTGCCAGCAGCTTACTAGCGGGCACAGATACGCAGTATTTT. This sequence encodes CASSLLAGTDTQYF.

Ten or more counts support this clonotype. The chain combines TRBV7-3 with TRBJ2-1, with D perhaps matching TRBD2 (5 bases). The germline V gene has CDR1 SGHTA and CDR2 FQGTGA. The CDR3 extends over 18 amino acids. Trimming pared 5 bases from V and 3 bases from J, leaving 23 bases between. In nucleotides, the CDR3 is TGTGCCAGCAGCCCCGAGGGCAGGCTCCACGGGCTCTACAATGAGCAGTTCTTC. Protein sequence: CASSPEGRLHGLYNEQFF.

This clonotype was seen many times. The V and J genes are TRBV29-1 and TRBJ2-5, with a weak D call TRBD2 (5 bases). CDR1 is SQVTM, CDR2 ANQGSEA, per germline. Trimming cost V 6 bases and J 5 bases, with 19 bases left between them. The CDR3 covers 14 residues. DNA for the CDR3: TGCAGCGTAGAGCGGCCGGGCTTCCGGGAGACCCAGTACTTC. This gives the protein CSVERPGFRETQYF.

This clonotype has ten or more counts. This chain's CDR3 is CASMKTGGEKYDEQFF. CDR3 sequence (DNA): TGCGCCAGCATGAAGACAGGGGGGGAAAAGTACGATGAGCAGTTCTTC. The chain is built from TRBV10-2 and TRBJ2-1; 9 bases fit TRBD1. The CDR3 has 16 residues. V was clipped by 7 bases and J by 8 bases; unmatched bases: 15. Germline CDR1 and CDR2: WSHSY and SAAADI.

The sample holds many counts of this clonotype. J is TRBJ2-7 and V is TRBV11-2; D is uncertain. The CDR3 spans 12 residues. Germline-derived CDR1 and CDR2 are SGHAT and FQNNGV. Trimming removed 5 bases at V and 6 bases at J, with 11 bases between. CDR3: CASSLGYFEQYF. The CDR3 coding sequence is TGTGCCAGCAGCCTAGGGTATTTCGAGCAGTACTTC.

This clonotype was observed many times. The chain is built from TRBV7-2 and TRBJ2-7, with D uncertain. The germline V gene encodes CDR1 SGHTA and CDR2 FQGNSA. Deletions cut 0 bases from V and 4 bases from J, with 16 bases between. The CDR3 extends over 16 amino acids. The CDR3 is CASSLALGISVYEQYF. The CDR3 nucleotides read TGTGCCAGCAGCTTAGCGCTGGGTATTTCGGTATACGAGCAGTACTTC.